The T cell receptor beta chain under discussion was sequenced for a study of T cell responses to AZD1222 COVID-19 vaccine. Findings and limits, study-wide: Across spike, vaccine-associated CD4 TCRs were found, dominant at 160-218 and 743-854.

This CDR3 contains 13 residues. From germline, CDR1 is SGHRS and CDR2 YFSETQ. V lost 0 bases and J 4 bases, leaving 6 bases between the germline ends. A word on this clone: Its antigen remains unknown.

Measured with immunoSEQ multiplex PCR; TCRdb has only the in-frame clones, and not every one. The sample gives more than 60,000 clones, 85% of which show up once; roughly 19% is in the top ten. The genes are TRBV5-1 and TRBJ2-3, with D unresolved. This TCR derives from an adult in good health. Material: peripheral blood, obtained on day 0 of AZD1222 vaccination. CDR3 sequence (DNA): TGCGCCAGCAGCTTGGCCGGGCCAGATACGCAGTATTTT. Amino acids: CASSLAGPDTQYF.